This section outlines one TCR beta chain sequence together with its context. Its antigen is still unknown. Unique molecular identifiers were incorporated when the TCRbeta library was constructed. TCRdb re-called the PCR reads with MiXCR, one entry per CDR3 protein. The top ten clones hold about 10% of a sample with 250,000 to 400,000 distinct CDR3 sequences, approximately 23% of them seen once. This sample is drawn from a study of T-cell reconstitution after alpha-beta-depleted transplantation in children. Findings and limits, study-wide: Expanded graft clones numbering several hundred reportedly gave rise to alpha-beta T cells about two months after transplant.

The length of the CDR3 is 13 residues. Germline assignment: CDR1 MNHEY and CDR2 SMNVEV (reference sequence). Trimming took 4 bases from V and 3 from J, leaving 10 bases between them. The V gene is TRBV27, the J gene TRBJ2-7, with D perhaps matching TRBD1 or TRBD2 (5 bases each). The sequences come from PBMCs, mostly from graft donor cells, collected 180 days after TCRalphabeta/CD19-depleted stem cell transplant. This TCR was sampled from a male patient younger than 18 who had a stem cell transplant for acute lymphoblastic leukemia, so the T cells may come from the graft donor. The CDR3 protein is CASSWGPYYEQYF. CDR3 sequence (DNA): TGTGCCAGCAGTTGGGGACCCTACTACGAGCAGTACTTC.